The rows below give T cell receptor gamma chains drawn from one sample of a study of intestinal T cells in coeliac disease. TCRdb re-processed the multiplex PCR reads via CATT. In the table there are fewer than 2,500 gamma-chain clones, 45% to 50% of which are singletons. Sequencing was done on a sample of a duodenal biopsy. These receptors were collected from a human donor with celiac disease. CDR3s include the opening cysteine and the closing phenylalanine or tryptophan. Fields, in order: clone size, J gene, V gene, CDR3 length, CDR3 DNA, CDR3 protein. Some rows have no size entry. The others give once, few or many, or a class for an expanded clone.

abundance: .
j_gene: TRGJ1/TRGJ2
v_gene: TRGV8
len: 14
CDR3nt: TGTGCCACCTGGGGTACGGTACATTATTATAAGAAACTCTTT
CDR3aa: CATWGTVHYYKKLF

abundance: few
j_gene: TRGJP2
v_gene: TRGV8
len: 16
CDR3nt: TGTGCCACCTGGGATAGACCCCCCAGTAGTGATTGGATCAAGACGTTT
CDR3aa: CATWDRPPSSDWIKTF

abundance: large
j_gene: TRGJ1/TRGJ2
v_gene: TRGV2
len: 14
CDR3nt: TGTGCCACCTGGGACGGCCCATCTTATTATAAGAAACTCTTT
CDR3aa: CATWDGPSYYKKLF

abundance: .
j_gene: TRGJP2
v_gene: TRGV3
len: 16
CDR3nt: TGTGCCACCTGGGACAGACGTACTAGTAGTGATTGGATCAAGACGTTT
CDR3aa: CATWDRRTSSDWIKTF

abundance: .
j_gene: TRGJ1/TRGJ2
v_gene: TRGV5
len: 11
CDR3nt: TGTGCCAACTTAAGGGATTATAAGAAACTCTTT
CDR3aa: CANLRDYKKLF

abundance: .
j_gene: TRGJP1
v_gene: TRGV4
len: 17
CDR3nt: TGTGCCGCCTGGGATGGGGCGGGATTGAATGGTGGTTGGTTCAAGATATTT
CDR3aa: CAAWDGAGLNGGWFKIF

abundance: .
j_gene: TRGJ1/TRGJ2
v_gene: TRGV8
len: 11
CDR3nt: TGTGCACCTGGGATTGATTATAAGAAACTCTTT
CDR3aa: CAPGIDYKKLF

abundance: .
j_gene: TRGJ1/TRGJ2
v_gene: TRGV9
len: 13
CDR3nt: TGTGCCCTTGTGGGAGGTTCCTATTATAAGAAACTCTTT
CDR3aa: CALVGGSYYKKLF

abundance: .
j_gene: TRGJ1/TRGJ2
v_gene: TRGV10
len: 15
CDR3nt: TGTGCTGCGTGGGATCCCCGGAATTATTATTATAAGAAACTCTTT
CDR3aa: CAAWDPRNYYYKKLF

abundance: .
j_gene: TRGJ1/TRGJ2
v_gene: TRGV8
len: 18
CDR3nt: TGCGCCACCTGGAGGGTAGGGTCCAATGACCAGAATTATTATAAGAAACTCTTT
CDR3aa: CATWRVGSNDQNYYKKLF

abundance: .
j_gene: TRGJP2
v_gene: TRGV2
len: 17
CDR3nt: TGTGCCACCTGGGACGGGCCCGGGGGGGGTAGTGATTGGATCAAGACGTTT
CDR3aa: CATWDGPGGGSDWIKTF

abundance: .
j_gene: TRGJ1/TRGJ2
v_gene: TRGV4
len: 15
CDR3nt: TGTGCCACCTGGGATGGGTCGATGAGGTATTATAAGAAACTCTTT
CDR3aa: CATWDGSMRYYKKLF

abundance: .
j_gene: TRGJ1/TRGJ2
v_gene: TRGV10
len: 14
CDR3nt: TGTGCTGCGTGGGATTATCTGCGGGGCTATAAGAAACTCTTT
CDR3aa: CAAWDYLRGYKKLF

abundance: few
j_gene: TRGJP1
v_gene: TRGV2
len: 17
CDR3nt: TGTGCCACCTGGGACGGGCGGGAGGGGACCACTGGTTGGTTCAAGATATTT
CDR3aa: CATWDGREGTTGWFKIF

abundance: .
j_gene: TRGJP2
v_gene: TRGV11
len: 18
CDR3nt: TGTGCCTGCTGGATTAGGCACGTTAAGGAGAGTAGTGATTGGATCAAGACGTTT
CDR3aa: CACWIRHVKESSDWIKTF

abundance: .
j_gene: TRGJ1/TRGJ2
v_gene: TRGV9
len: 15
CDR3nt: TGTGCCTTGTGGGAGGACCCCCTCCAACCCACCGAGAAACTCTTT
CDR3aa: CALWEDPLQPTEKLF

abundance: .
j_gene: TRGJ1/TRGJ2
v_gene: TRGV4
len: 11
CDR3nt: TGTGCTACCTGGGATGACACTAAGAAACTCTTT
CDR3aa: CATWDDTKKLF

abundance: .
j_gene: TRGJP1
v_gene: TRGV10
len: 12
CDR3nt: TGTGCTGCCAAGGGAGGGGTTGGGTTCAAGATATTT
CDR3aa: CAAKGGVGFKIF

abundance: once
j_gene: TRGJ1/TRGJ2
v_gene: TRGV3
len: 15
CDR3nt: TGTGCCACCTGGGACTTATATACGAATTATTATAAGAAACTCTTT
CDR3aa: CATWDLYTNYYKKLF

abundance: .
j_gene: TRGJ1/TRGJ2
v_gene: TRGV3
len: 13
CDR3nt: TGTGCCACCTGGGACGGGGGTTATTATAAGAAACTCTTT
CDR3aa: CATWDGGYYKKLF

abundance: .
j_gene: TRGJ1/TRGJ2
v_gene: TRGV10
len: 10
CDR3nt: TGTGCTGCGTGGGATTGGGAGAAACTCTTT
CDR3aa: CAAWDWEKLF

abundance: .
j_gene: TRGJ1/TRGJ2
v_gene: TRGV8
len: 10
CDR3nt: TGTGCCACCTGGAATTATAAGAAACTCTTT
CDR3aa: CATWNYKKLF

abundance: .
j_gene: TRGJ1/TRGJ2
v_gene: TRGV9
len: 14
CDR3nt: TGTGCCTTATGGGAGGTCACAGATTATTATAAGAAACTCTTC
CDR3aa: CALWEVTDYYKKLF

abundance: .
j_gene: TRGJP1
v_gene: TRGV2
len: 15
CDR3nt: TGTGCCACCTGGGACGGGCGGTCCACTGGTTGGTTCAAGATATTT
CDR3aa: CATWDGRSTGWFKIF

abundance: large
j_gene: TRGJP2
v_gene: TRGV2
len: 13
CDR3nt: TGTGCCACCTGGGACCTTAGTGATTGGATCAAGACGTTT
CDR3aa: CATWDLSDWIKTF

abundance: .
j_gene: TRGJ1/TRGJ2
v_gene: TRGV11
len: 14
CDR3nt: TGTGCCCGCTGGATTAGTTGCTTAGTTTATAAGAAACTCTTT
CDR3aa: CARWISCLVYKKLF

abundance: few
j_gene: TRGJP2
v_gene: TRGV2
len: 15
CDR3nt: TGTGCCACCTGGGATGGGGGGTCCGGCGTTTGGATCAAGACGTTT
CDR3aa: CATWDGGSGVWIKTF

abundance: .
j_gene: TRGJ1/TRGJ2
v_gene: TRGV2
len: 14
CDR3nt: TGTGCCACCTGGGACGGGCCTCGGTGTTATAAGAAACTCTTT
CDR3aa: CATWDGPRCYKKLF

abundance: once
j_gene: TRGJ1/TRGJ2
v_gene: TRGV8
len: 14
CDR3nt: TGTGCCACCTGGGACCCGGAGGATTATTATAAGAAACTCTTT
CDR3aa: CATWDPEDYYKKLF

abundance: .
j_gene: TRGJ1/TRGJ2
v_gene: TRGV8
len: 11
CDR3nt: TGTGCCACCTGGGATAAATATAAGAAACTCTTT
CDR3aa: CATWDKYKKLF

abundance: .
j_gene: TRGJP1
v_gene: TRGV2
len: 15
CDR3nt: TGTGCCACCTGGGGCCTGCAAGTTCGGGGTTGGTTCAAGATATTT
CDR3aa: CATWGLQVRGWFKIF

abundance: .
j_gene: TRGJ1/TRGJ2
v_gene: TRGV2
len: 12
CDR3nt: TGTGCACCTCGGAGCCTCGGCGGTAAGAAACTCTTT
CDR3aa: CAPRSLGGKKLF

abundance: few
j_gene: TRGJ1/TRGJ2
v_gene: TRGV4
len: 13
CDR3nt: TGTGCCACCGTCGTAGTGGGTTATTATAAGAAACTCTTT
CDR3aa: CATVVVGYYKKLF

abundance: large
j_gene: TRGJP1
v_gene: TRGV2
len: 13
CDR3nt: TGTGCCACCTGGGACGGTCTTAATTGGTTCAAGATATTT
CDR3aa: CATWDGLNWFKIF

abundance: .
j_gene: TRGJP2
v_gene: TRGV3
len: 14
CDR3nt: TGTGCCACCTGGGACTTCGGTAGTGATTGGATCAAGACGTTT
CDR3aa: CATWDFGSDWIKTF

abundance: .
j_gene: TRGJP2
v_gene: TRGV11
len: 15
CDR3nt: TGTGCCTGCTGGATAGATTTAAGTAGTGATTGGATCAAGACGTTT
CDR3aa: CACWIDLSSDWIKTF

abundance: few
j_gene: TRGJ1/TRGJ2
v_gene: TRGV2
len: 11
CDR3nt: TGTGCCACCTGGGACAGGGATAAGAAACTCTTT
CDR3aa: CATWDRDKKLF

abundance: .
j_gene: TRGJ1/TRGJ2
v_gene: TRGV11
len: 12
CDR3nt: TGTGCCTGCTGGACCCATTATTATAAGAAACTCTTT
CDR3aa: CACWTHYYKKLF

abundance: few
j_gene: TRGJ1/TRGJ2
v_gene: TRGV5
len: 14
CDR3nt: TGTGCCACCTGGGACAGACGCCGGTATTATAAGAAACTCTTT
CDR3aa: CATWDRRRYYKKLF

abundance: few
j_gene: TRGJ1/TRGJ2
v_gene: TRGV2
len: 14
CDR3nt: TGTGCCACCTGGGACGGGGGGGGATATTATAAGAAACTCTTT
CDR3aa: CATWDGGGYYKKLF

abundance: .
j_gene: TRGJ1/TRGJ2
v_gene: TRGV3
len: 19
CDR3nt: TGTGCCACCTGGGACAGGGGGAATAAAAATTCCCTGAATTATTATAAGAAACTCTTT
CDR3aa: CATWDRGNKNSLNYYKKLF

abundance: .
j_gene: TRGJ1/TRGJ2
v_gene: TRGV4
len: 11
CDR3nt: TGTGCCACCTGGAGCTGGTATAAGAAACTCTTT
CDR3aa: CATWSWYKKLF

abundance: .
j_gene: TRGJ1/TRGJ2
v_gene: TRGV10
len: 13
CDR3nt: TGTGCTGCGTGGGAACCAAACCGGGTGGAGAAACTCTTT
CDR3aa: CAAWEPNRVEKLF

abundance: .
j_gene: TRGJ1/TRGJ2
v_gene: TRGV10
len: 12
CDR3nt: TGTGCTGCGTGGAACAATTATTATAAGAAACTCTTT
CDR3aa: CAAWNNYYKKLF

abundance: .
j_gene: TRGJ1/TRGJ2
v_gene: TRGV10
len: 14
CDR3nt: TGTGCTGCGTGGGATTATATAGGGAATTTGGAGAAACTCTTT
CDR3aa: CAAWDYIGNLEKLF

abundance: few
j_gene: TRGJ1/TRGJ2
v_gene: TRGV3
len: 10
CDR3nt: TGTGCCACTTTTTATTATAAGAAACTCTTT
CDR3aa: CATFYYKKLF

abundance: large
j_gene: TRGJ1/TRGJ2
v_gene: TRGV9
len: 12
CDR3nt: TGTGCCTTGTGGGAGGTGAGGGATAAGAAACTCTTT
CDR3aa: CALWEVRDKKLF

abundance: .
j_gene: TRGJ1/TRGJ2
v_gene: TRGV4
len: 15
CDR3nt: TGTGCCACCTGGGATGGGCCGAGGTTCCCCTATAAGAAACTCTTT
CDR3aa: CATWDGPRFPYKKLF

abundance: .
j_gene: TRGJ1/TRGJ2
v_gene: TRGV2
len: 14
CDR3nt: TGTGCCACCTGGGATTTGGTTGTCGATTATAAGAAACTCTTT
CDR3aa: CATWDLVVDYKKLF

abundance: few
j_gene: TRGJ1/TRGJ2
v_gene: TRGV8
len: 11
CDR3nt: TGTGCTCTCCTGCGGCCCTTTAAGAAACTCTTT
CDR3aa: CALLRPFKKLF

abundance: .
j_gene: TRGJP2
v_gene: TRGV2
len: 18
CDR3nt: TGTGCCACTTGGGACGGCCCCTTTCTATATAGTAGTGATTGGATCAAGACGTTT
CDR3aa: CATWDGPFLYSSDWIKTF

abundance: .
j_gene: TRGJ1/TRGJ2
v_gene: TRGV9
len: 12
CDR3nt: TGTGCCTTGTGGGCCAATTATTATAAGAAACTCTTT
CDR3aa: CALWANYYKKLF

abundance: .
j_gene: TRGJ1/TRGJ2
v_gene: TRGV4
len: 13
CDR3nt: TGTGCCACCTGGGATGCTTCTTATTATAAGAAACTCTTT
CDR3aa: CATWDASYYKKLF

abundance: .
j_gene: TRGJ1/TRGJ2
v_gene: TRGV2
len: 12
CDR3nt: TGTGCCACCTGGGACGGAGATTATAAGAAACTCTTT
CDR3aa: CATWDGDYKKLF

abundance: .
j_gene: TRGJ1/TRGJ2
v_gene: TRGV2
len: 13
CDR3nt: TGTGCCACCTGGGACGGGCTAGGGTATAAGAAACTCTTT
CDR3aa: CATWDGLGYKKLF

abundance: .
j_gene: TRGJ1/TRGJ2
v_gene: TRGV3
len: 12
CDR3nt: TGTGCCACCTGGGACCCGGATTATAAGAAACTCTTT
CDR3aa: CATWDPDYKKLF

abundance: .
j_gene: TRGJ1/TRGJ2
v_gene: TRGV2
len: 11
CDR3nt: TGTGCCACCTGGGACGGGGCGGGGGGGCTCTTT
CDR3aa: CATWDGAGGLF

abundance: few
j_gene: TRGJP1
v_gene: TRGV8
len: 11
CDR3nt: TGTGCCACCTGGACTGGTTGGTTCAAGATATTT
CDR3aa: CATWTGWFKIF

abundance: .
j_gene: TRGJ1/TRGJ2
v_gene: TRGV2
len: 12
CDR3nt: TGTGCCACCTGGGACGGTCTTCGCAAGAAACTCTTT
CDR3aa: CATWDGLRKKLF